Sequencing of this TCR beta chain was carried out in a study of blood T cell repertoires in COVID-19. Study-level information: COVID-19 samples, acute and convalescent, were from the United States, Italy and Spain.

Clones were sequenced by immunoSEQ multiplex PCR, and TCRdb holds only the in-frame ones, with some missing. Of about 270,000 clones listed, about four fifths are singletons. CDR1 is LGHNA, CDR2 YSLEER, per germline. The CDR3 has 17 amino acids. V lost 0 bases, J lost 0 bases, and 6 bases stayed unmatched. This receptor was obtained from a woman between 50 and 59 years old who had recovered from COVID-19. The chain is built from TRBV4-3 and TRBJ1-2; 8 bases map to TRBD1. Sequencing input: peripheral blood. DNA of the CDR3: TGCGCCAGCAGCCAAGATCTGGGACAGGTCCCTAACTATGGCTACACCTTC. This sequence encodes CASSQDLGQVPNYGYTF.